Listed below are T cell receptor beta chains from one sample, sequenced in a study of tumor-infiltrating lymphocytes in primary liver carcinoma. TCRdb reprocessed the multiplex PCR reads via MiXCR and lists one record per CDR3 protein. This table holds almost 200,000 distinct CDR3 sequences, about 65% found once. The sample taken for sequencing was peripheral blood. The source of these receptors is an older woman with primary liver carcinoma and hepatitis B virus infection. Both conserved end residues are part of each CDR3. A D gene is named only where the DNA matches it firmly. Size is stated for part of the rows, as once, few or many counts, or as a class when the clone is expanded.

>TRBV10-2|TRBD1|NA|TRBJ1-1
CVSGTGGLTEAFF
TGCGTCAGCGGGACAGGGGGCCTCACTGAAGCTTTCTTT
>TRBV4-1|TRBD2|many|TRBJ2-2
CASNRAGGQDGTGELFF
TGCGCCAGCAACCGAGCGGGAGGGCAAGATGGAACCGGGGAGCTGTTTTTT
>TRBV11-2|TRBD2|many|TRBJ2-5
CASSPSGAQETQYF
TGTGCCAGCAGCCCCAGCGGGGCCCAAGAGACCCAGTACTTC
>TRBV28|NA|NA|TRBJ2-5
CASCAGGYQETQYF
TGTGCCAGCTGTGCGGGCGGGTACCAAGAGACCCAGTACTTC
>TRBV6-6|TRBD2|many|TRBJ2-1
CASSSPLAGSYNEQFF
TGTGCCAGCAGTTCCCCACTAGCGGGCTCCTACAATGAGCAGTTCTTC
>TRBV30|NA|few|TRBJ2-7
CAWGGGLSYEQYF
TGTGCCTGGGGTGGGGGCCTATCCTACGAGCAGTACTTC
>TRBV11-2|TRBD2|once|TRBJ2-7
CVSSQHSGTSNYEQYF
TGTGTCAGCAGCCAACATTCTGGGACTAGCAACTACGAGCAGTACTTC
>TRBV14|NA|NA|TRBJ2-1
CVSSQIGKDYYNEQFF
TGTGTCAGCAGCCAAATCGGGAAGGACTACTACAATGAGCAGTTCTTC
>TRBV12-3/TRBV12-4|NA|NA|TRBJ2-5
CASGKLAQVTQYF
TGTGCCAGCGGGAAGCTGGCGCAAGTGACCCAGTACTTC
>TRBV11-2|NA|many|TRBJ2-7
CASSWDRGEQYF
TGTGCCAGCAGCTGGGATCGGGGCGAGCAGTACTTC
>TRBV21-1|NA|NA|TRBJ1-4
CASSKEKGEETGSNEKLFF
TGTGCCAGCAGCAAAGAAAAAGGAGAGGAGACAGGATCTAATGAAAAACTGTTTTTT
>TRBV10-3|TRBD2|many|TRBJ2-5
CAISGTGGETQYF
TGTGCCATCAGTGGTACGGGGGGAGAGACCCAGTACTTC
>TRBV5-1|NA|NA|TRBJ2-1
CASSQTGTPYNEQFF
TGCGCCAGCAGCCAAACAGGGACCCCCTACAATGAGCAGTTCTTC
>TRBV11-1|NA|NA|TRBJ1-2
CASRLRDSYYGYTF
TGTGCCAGCAGACTCAGGGACTCTTACTATGGCTACACCTTC
>TRBV20-1|NA|NA|TRBJ2-5
CSAGGTGNIETQYF
TGCAGTGCTGGGGGTACAGGGAACATTGAGACCCAGTACTTC
>TRBV11-3|NA|many|TRBJ1-1
CASRPFMEGSGEAFF
TGTGCCAGCAGGCCCTTCATGGAGGGCTCAGGTGAAGCTTTCTTT
>TRBV5-1|TRBD2|NA|TRBJ2-7
CANSTGTYSGRRNYEQYF
TGCGCCAACAGCACCGGGACCTATAGCGGGAGAAGAAACTACGAGCAGTACTTC
>TRBV29-1|NA|NA|TRBJ1-5
CSVECASHQSQHF
TGCAGCGTTGAGTGTGCCTCCCACCAGTCCCAGCATTTT
>TRBV6-6|NA|NA|TRBJ2-4
CASKKGLGGAKNIQYF
TGTGCCAGCAAAAAAGGACTAGGGGGAGCCAAAAACATCCAGTACTTC
>TRBV11-2|TRBD1|NA|TRBJ1-6
CAGSLSGTGFSPLHF
TGTGCCGGCAGCTTAAGTGGGACAGGATTCTCACCTCTCCACTTT
>TRBV7-8|TRBD2|NA|TRBJ2-5
CVNSGAQETQYF
TGTGTCAACAGCGGGGCCCAAGAGACCCAGTACTTC
>TRBV11-2|NA|few|TRBJ2-2
CASSLVLSGELLF
TGTGCCAGCAGCTTAGTTCTGTCAGGGGAGCTGCTTTTT
>TRBV28|NA|few|TRBJ2-1
CASSFPPWSRYNEQFF
TGTGCCAGCAGTTTCCCCCCCTGGTCTCGTTACAATGAGCAGTTCTTC
>TRBV10-2|NA|many|TRBJ2-1
CASMQGGYNEQFF
TGCGCCAGCATGCAGGGAGGCTACAATGAGCAGTTCTTC
>TRBV6-2/TRBV6-3|NA|NA|TRBJ2-7
CASSYSEEAVAGQYF
TGTGCCAGCAGTTACTCGGAGGAGGCAGTGGCCGGGCAGTACTTC
>TRBV11-2|TRBD2|medium-sized|TRBJ2-1
CASSLGEGLNEQFF
TGTGCCAGCAGCTTAGGGGAGGGGCTCAATGAGCAGTTCTTC
>TRBV5-5|TRBD1|many|TRBJ1-1
CASSPPTGRDTEAFF
TGTGCCAGCAGCCCGCCGACAGGGAGGGACACTGAAGCTTTCTTT
>TRBV7-8|NA|few|TRBJ2-1
CASNSRGRAGNEQFF
TGTGCCAGCAACTCTAGGGGACGCGCTGGCAATGAGCAGTTCTTC
>TRBV29-1|NA|NA|TRBJ2-3
CSVRGGTDTQYF
TGCAGTGTCCGAGGGGGCACAGATACGCAGTATTTT
>TRBV29-1|TRBD2|once|TRBJ2-3
CNVSGRGITDTQYF
TGCAACGTGTCGGGGCGGGGGATCACAGATACTCAGTATTTT
>TRBV28|TRBD1|NA|TRBJ2-1
CASSYGTGEGYNEQFF
TGTGCCAGCAGCTACGGGACAGGAGAGGGCTACAATGAGCAGTTCTTC
>TRBV11-2|TRBD2|NA|TRBJ2-7
CASSSPLGGGYKQYF
TGTGCCAGCAGCTCTCCGCTAGGCGGGGGGTACAAGCAGTACTTC
>TRBV6-5|NA|NA|TRBJ2-2
CGSSKYPGELFF
TGTGGCAGCAGTAAATACCCCGGGGAGCTGTTTTTT
>TRBV11-2|NA|NA|TRBJ2-1
CASSLQLLGSYNEQFF
TGTGCCAGCAGCCTACAACTATTGGGGTCCTACAATGAGCAGTTCTTC
>TRBV28|TRBD2|NA|TRBJ2-7
CASSLGLGAGGGEQYF
TGTGCCAGCAGTTTAGGCCTGGGAGCGGGAGGAGGCGAGCAGTACTTC
>TRBV7-8|TRBD2|many|TRBJ2-1
CASSSDLLAGGPNEQFF
TGTGCCAGCAGCTCCGACCTACTAGCGGGAGGGCCGAATGAGCAGTTCTTC
>TRBV29-1|TRBD2|NA|TRBJ2-3
CSVEPSGQGDTQYF
TGCAGCGTTGAACCTAGCGGGCAGGGAGATACGCAGTATTTT
>TRBV5-6|TRBD2|many|TRBJ2-2
CASSFPSGRTGELFF
TGTGCCAGCAGCTTTCCTAGCGGGAGAACCGGGGAGCTGTTTTTT
>TRBV29-1|NA|NA|TRBJ2-5
CGVEDQVGREETKYF
TGCGGCGTTGAAGATCAGGTGGGGCGGGAAGAGACAAAGTACTTC
>TRBV12-3/TRBV12-4|NA|many|TRBJ1-1
CASTDQPYTEAFF
TGTGCCAGCACCGATCAGCCGTACACTGAAGCTTTCTTT